The 18 T cell receptor beta chains below were found in one sample sequenced in a study of blood T cell repertoires in COVID-19. Sequenced by immunoSEQ multiplex PCR; TCRdb stores in-frame clones only, minus some. The sample yields roughly 100,000 clones, more than 90% seen once. The sample consisted of peripheral blood. The source of these receptors is a woman aged 50 to 60 with COVID-19, enrolled during active disease.

This chain uses TRBV11-2 with TRBJ2-3; 10 bases map to TRBD1. The germline V gene has CDR1 SGHAT and CDR2 FQNNGV. The trim removed 5 bases at V and 6 bases at J, leaving 8 bases unmatched. The CDR3 runs 15 residues. The CDR3 DNA follows: TGTGCCAGCAGCCACCGACAGGGGGCGCGTGATACGCAGTATTTT. Protein: CASSHRQGARDTQYF. The full variable domain, with the rest looked up from reference TRBV11-2 and TRBJ2-3, is EAGVAQSPRYKIIEKRQSVAFWCNPISGHATLYWYQQILGQGPKLLIQFQNNGVVDDSQLPKDRFSAERLKGVDSTLKIQPAKLEDSAVYLCASSHRQGARDTQYFGPGTRLTVL.

The chain recombines TRBV9 with TRBJ1-4; D unclear. The CDR3 runs to 13 residues. The V and J ends lost 1 base and 6 bases respectively, with 7 bases between them. Germline CDR1 and CDR2: SGDLS and YYNGEE. The CDR3 protein is CASSVTLHEKLFF. CDR3 bases: TGTGCCAGCAGCGTAACTTTGCATGAAAAACTGTTTTTT.

This chain connects TRBV4-1 to TRBJ2-7, with D uncertain. Germline CDR1 is MGHRA and CDR2 is YSYEKL. V lost 3 bases, J lost 4 bases, and 7 bases lay in between. The CDR3 loop spans 12 amino acids. The chain's CDR3 is CASSHAGYEQYF. For the CDR3, the DNA is TGCGCCAGCAGCCATGCCGGGTACGAGCAGTACTTC.

V gene TRBV11-3 combines with J gene TRBJ2-1; TRBD2 agrees at 11 bases. V lost 4 bases to trimming and J lost 7 bases; unmatched junction nucleotides: 21. Germline V lookup: CDR1 SGHNT, CDR2 YENEEA. The length of the CDR3 is 20 residues. This chain's CDR3 is CASSSLSPQLAGGRGNEQFF. CDR3 coding DNA: TGTGCCAGCAGCTCCCTCTCCCCTCAGCTAGCGGGGGGCAGGGGGAATGAGCAGTTCTTC.

The chain joins TRBV19 to TRBJ2-1; D is perhaps TRBD2 (6 bases). V gave up 3 bases and J gave up 3 bases, with 12 bases separating them. From germline, CDR1 is LNHDA and CDR2 SQIVND (reference sequence). There are 15 residues in the CDR3. The CDR3 DNA is TGTGCCAGTAGTATTGGACTAACTGTCTACAATGAGCAGTTCTTC. Translated: CASSIGLTVYNEQFF.

The rearrangement links TRBV5-1 to TRBJ1-3; 7 bases align to TRBD1. The germline V gene encodes CDR1 SGHRS and CDR2 YFSETQ. The trim removed 5 bases at V and 4 bases at J, leaving 9 bases unmatched. CDR3 length equals 15 residues. As DNA, the CDR3 is TGCGCCAGCAGTCCGACGACAGGGAACGGAAACACCATATATTTT. Encoded protein: CASSPTTGNGNTIYF.

The rearrangement uses TRBV11-2 and TRBJ1-1, with TRBD1 matching over 8 bases. In germline, CDR1 is SGHAT, CDR2 FQNNGV. V lost 0 bases to trimming and J lost 9 bases; unmatched junction nucleotides: 6. CDR3 size: 14 residues. The CDR3, as DNA: TGTGCCAGCAGCTTAGATAAGACAGGGGCCCAAGCTTTCTTT. Amino acid sequence: CASSLDKTGAQAFF.

The J gene is TRBJ2-2, the V gene TRBV19; D ambiguous. The germline V gene has CDR1 LNHDA and CDR2 SQIVND (reference sequence). The ends were cut back, 7 bases at V and 6 bases at J, with 15 bases in the middle. The CDR3 extends over 14 amino acids. The CDR3 coding sequence is TGTGCCAGTACCCCCACAGTTTCGGCCGGGGAGCTGTTTTTT. Protein: CASTPTVSAGELFF.

V gene TRBV30 combines with J gene TRBJ1-4, with TRBD1 matching 9 bases. The CDR3 is 15 residues long. The V gene's germline CDR1 is GTSNPN and CDR2 SVGIG (reference sequence). V shed 5 bases and J 7 bases; nucleotides not matched to a gene: 11. The CDR3 nucleotides read TGTGCCTGGGGCGAGGGGACAGGGTTAGGTGAAAAACTGTTTTTT. The encoded protein is CAWGEGTGLGEKLFF.

This rearrangement joins TRBV11-2 to TRBJ2-1, with 8 bases fitting TRBD2. The CDR3 has 17 amino acids. The J segment lost 3 bases and the V segment lost 1 base, leaving 8 bases of the junction unmatched. Germline CDR1 is SGHAT and CDR2 is FQNNGV. The CDR3: CASSLGHSGVRYNEQFF. The CDR3 nucleotides are TGTGCCAGCAGCTTAGGTCATAGCGGGGTGCGCTACAATGAGCAGTTCTTC.

The J gene is TRBJ1-2, the V gene TRBV27; D unclear. The germline gives CDR1 MNHEY, CDR2 SMNVEV (reference sequence). The CDR3 has 13 amino acids. The V gene lost 2 bases and the J gene lost 4 bases, with 8 bases spanning the gap. The CDR3 protein is CASSLRDSYGYTF. In DNA form, the CDR3 reads TGTGCCAGCAGTTTAAGAGACTCCTATGGCTACACCTTC.

The V gene is TRBV9, the J gene TRBJ1-2; the match to TRBD1 covers 8 bases. V lost 3 bases and J lost 7; bases outside the gene matches: 8. CDR1 and CDR2 from the germline V gene are SGDLS and YYNGEE. The CDR3 length is 14 residues. This CDR3 reads CASSAGQGGFGYTF. The DNA for the CDR3 is TGTGCCAGCAGCGCAGGACAGGGTGGGTTTGGCTACACCTTC.

V gene TRBV5-1 combines with J gene TRBJ2-2; 9 bases fit TRBD1. CDR1 SGHRS and CDR2 YFSETQ come from the germline V gene. The CDR3 length is 15 residues. With V trimmed by 2 bases and J by 6 bases, 5 bases remained unmatched. The CDR3 DNA reads TGCGCCAGCAGCTTCCGACAGGGGGGTTCCGGGGAGCTGTTTTTT. Amino acid sequence: CASSFRQGGSGELFF.

The sample holds one count of this clone. The genes are TRBV7-3 and TRBJ2-3, with 10 nucleotides matching TRBD1. Trimming took 5 bases from V and 5 from J; bases not matched to a gene: 7. Germline V gene lookup returns CDR1 SGHTA and CDR2 FQGTGA. This CDR3 is built from 15 residues. The CDR3 spells CASSPDRGREDTQYF. The CDR3 region has the DNA TGTGCCAGCAGCCCAGACAGGGGGCGCGAAGATACGCAGTATTTT. The full variable domain, rest sourced from reference TRBV7-3 and TRBJ2-3, is GAGVSQTPSNKVTEKGKYVELRCDPISGHTALYWYRQSLGQGPEFLIYFQGTGAADDSGLPNDRFFAVRPEGSVSTLKIQRTERGDSAVYLCASSPDRGREDTQYFGPGTRLTVL.

The V and J genes are TRBV7-5 and TRBJ2-2; the table's D call, TRBD1, has no DNA check behind it. TRBV7-5 is noted as a pseudogene. The CDR3 has 18 residues. The CDR3 loop reads CARSLTGTGVKNTGELFF. CDR3 coding DNA: TGTGCCAGAAGCTTAACCGGGACAGGGGTTAAGAACACCGGGGAGCTGTTTTTT.

The chain is built from TRBV19 and TRBJ1-2; tentative D call: TRBD1 (5 bases). Germline-derived CDR1 and CDR2 are LNHDA and SQIVND (reference sequence). V was trimmed by 3 bases and J by 9 bases, leaving 17 bases between them. The CDR3 runs to 14 residues. CDR3 sequence: CASSMEGTGRSYTF. The CDR3 bases are TGTGCCAGTAGTATGGAGGGAACAGGCCGGAGCTACACCTTC.

The count of this clone is one. V gene TRBV5-6 combines with J gene TRBJ1-6; D may be TRBD1 (5 bases). This CDR3 is 14 amino acids long. The germline CDR1 and CDR2 sequences are SGHDT and YYEEEE. Trimming stripped 2 bases from V and 6 bases from J, with 9 bases between. As DNA, the CDR3 is TGTGCCAGCAGCTTTAACAGGATTAATTCACCCCTCCACTTT. Its translation: CASSFNRINSPLHF.

This clone appeared a single time. This chain links TRBV11-2 with TRBJ2-2, with 9 bases matching TRBD1. This CDR3 comprises 16 residues. Unmatched junction bases numbered 3, after V lost 4 bases and J lost 0 bases. The V gene's germline CDR1 is SGHAT and CDR2 FQNNGV. CDR3 protein: CASSSYRGPNTGELFF. In nucleotides, the CDR3 is TGTGCCAGCAGCTCATACAGGGGGCCGAACACCGGGGAGCTGTTTTTT. Filled out from reference TRBV11-2 and TRBJ2-2, the complete variable domain reads EAGVAQSPRYKIIEKRQSVAFWCNPISGHATLYWYQQILGQGPKLLIQFQNNGVVDDSQLPKDRFSAERLKGVDSTLKIQPAKLEDSAVYLCASSSYRGPNTGELFFGEGSRLTVL.